The 3 T cell receptor beta chains below come from one sample, sequenced in a study of blood T cells in healthy people across ages. It was with a sample-barcoded 5' primer and a J-beta primer mix that a second PCR of roughly 7 to 12 cycles was run. TCRdb independently ran MiXCR on the 5' RACE reads; one entry per CDR3 protein. The sample lists approximately 760,000 distinct CDR3 sequences; just under 25% were seen once. Another study also made use of these data, one on T cells of mothers and their children.

Sequencing input: blood. These receptors were collected from a boy aged 10-17 years in good health.

This clonotype occurred a few times. This chain connects TRBV7-6 to TRBJ2-5; 8 bases line up with TRBD2. The J call may be incorrect, as the DNA end agrees better with TRBJ2-7. This CDR3 has 15 residues. Germline V CDR1 and CDR2: SGHVS, FNYEAQ. The DNA for the CDR3 is TGTGCCAGCAGCTTAACGGCGGGGGGCCCCTACGAGCAGTACTTC. Protein sequence: CASSLTAGGPYEQYF.

The table lists this clonotype with a count of one. V is TRBV27 and J is TRBJ2-5; 8 positions match TRBD2. The CDR3 runs to 16 residues. Germline lookup yields CDR1 MNHEY and CDR2 SMNVEV (reference sequence). V trimming: 5 bases; J trimming: 2 bases; junction bases outside the gene matches: 10. CDR3 in DNA: TGTGCCAGCAGTCGCTGGGGAGCGGGGGCTCAAGAGACCCAGTACTTC. Protein: CASSRWGAGAQETQYF.

This chain joins TRBV3-1 and TRBJ2-5; the D call may be TRBD1 or TRBD2 (5 bases each). The DNA end lines up better with TRBJ2-7; the J call may be wrong. CDR1 is LGHDT and CDR2 is YNNKEL in the germline V gene (reference sequence). CDR3 size: 15 residues. The CDR3 reads CASSPPGRNPYEQYF. CDR3 nucleotide sequence: TGTGCCAGCAGCCCTCCGGGACGGAACCCCTACGAGCAGTACTTC.